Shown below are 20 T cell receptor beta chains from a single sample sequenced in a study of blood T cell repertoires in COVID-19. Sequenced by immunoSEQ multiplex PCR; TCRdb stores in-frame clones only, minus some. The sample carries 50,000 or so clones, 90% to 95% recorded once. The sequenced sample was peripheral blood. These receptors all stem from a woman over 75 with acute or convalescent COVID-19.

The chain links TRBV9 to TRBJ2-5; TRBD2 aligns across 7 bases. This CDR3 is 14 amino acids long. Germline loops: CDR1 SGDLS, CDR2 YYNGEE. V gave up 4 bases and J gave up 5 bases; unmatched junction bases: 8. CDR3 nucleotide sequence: TGTGCCAGCAGCCGAGACGGGGGGATGGAGACCCAGTACTTC. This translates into CASSRDGGMETQYF.

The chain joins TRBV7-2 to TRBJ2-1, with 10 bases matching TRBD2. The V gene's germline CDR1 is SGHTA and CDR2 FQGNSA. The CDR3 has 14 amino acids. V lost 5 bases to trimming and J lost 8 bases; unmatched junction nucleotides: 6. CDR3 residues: CASSPRLAGDEQFF. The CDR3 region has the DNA TGTGCCAGCAGCCCCCGACTAGCGGGCGATGAGCAGTTCTTC.

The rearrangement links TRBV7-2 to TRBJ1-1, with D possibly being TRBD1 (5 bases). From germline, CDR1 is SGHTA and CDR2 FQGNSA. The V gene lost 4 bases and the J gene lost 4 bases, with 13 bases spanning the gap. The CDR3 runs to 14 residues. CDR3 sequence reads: CASSSYTGGTEAFF. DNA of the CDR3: TGTGCCAGCAGCTCATACACGGGGGGCACTGAAGCTTTCTTT.

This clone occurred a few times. The CDR3 nucleotides read TGCGCCAGCAGCCAACCCGGGAGGGCCTACGAGCAGTACTTC. Amino acid sequence: CASSQPGRAYEQYF. This chain joins TRBV4-1 and TRBJ2-7, with 8 bases identical to TRBD2. Germline V lookup: CDR1 MGHRA, CDR2 YSYEKL. The CDR3 extends over 14 amino acids. The V and J ends lost 2 bases and 2 bases, in that order; junction bases with no gene match: 2.

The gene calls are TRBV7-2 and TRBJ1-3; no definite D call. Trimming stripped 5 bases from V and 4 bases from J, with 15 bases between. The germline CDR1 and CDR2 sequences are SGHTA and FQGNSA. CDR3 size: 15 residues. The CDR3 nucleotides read TGTGCCAGCAGCCTAGGAGGCGTGTACGGAAACACCATATATTTT. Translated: CASSLGGVYGNTIYF.

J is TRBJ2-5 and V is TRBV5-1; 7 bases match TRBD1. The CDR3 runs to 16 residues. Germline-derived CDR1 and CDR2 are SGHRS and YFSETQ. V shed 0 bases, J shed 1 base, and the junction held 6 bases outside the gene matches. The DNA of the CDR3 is TGCGCCAGCAGCTTGGCCGGGACAGCACTCCAAGAGACCCAGTACTTC. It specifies CASSLAGTALQETQYF.

In DNA form, the CDR3 reads TGTGCCAGCAGCCGAATGCGGGAGAGGTCCGGGGAGCTGTTTTTT. This codes for CASSRMRERSGELFF. The chain carries TRBV2 and TRBJ2-2; 7 bases map to TRBD2. Germline loops: CDR1 SNHLY, CDR2 FYNNEI. The V and J ends lost 6 bases and 6 bases, in that order; junction bases with no gene match: 10. The CDR3 consists of 15 residues.

DNA for the CDR3: TGTGCCAGCAGCCCCCGACTAGCGGCACAAGAGACCCAGTACTTC. It is translated as CASSPRLAAQETQYF. The chain recombines TRBV7-3 with TRBJ2-5, with 9 nucleotides matching TRBD2. The length of the CDR3 is 15 residues. CDR1 and CDR2 from the germline V gene are SGHTA and FQGTGA. The ends lost 5 bases at V and 2 bases at J; junction bases unmatched: 6.

CDR3 loop: CASSLDVRGQGHGNQPQHF. CDR3 DNA sequence: TGCGCCAGCAGCTTGGATGTTAGGGGACAGGGGCATGGAAATCAGCCCCAGCATTTT. The genes are TRBV5-1 and TRBJ1-5; TRBD1 matches at 10 bases. Germline CDR1 reads SGHRS; CDR2 reads YFSETQ. Unmatched junction bases numbered 13, after V lost 0 bases and J lost 4 bases. This CDR3 region has 19 residues. Complete variable domain (other parts from reference TRBV5-1 and TRBJ1-5): KAGVTQTPRYLIKTRGQQVTLSCSPISGHRSVSWYQQTPGQGLQFLFEYFSETQRNKGNFPGRFSGRQFSNSRSEMNVSTLELGDSALYLCASSLDVRGQGHGNQPQHFGDGTRLSIL.

In DNA, the CDR3 is TGTGCCTGGAGCCGGGGGACCTACAATGAGCAGTTCTTC. Its translation is CAWSRGTYNEQFF. V is TRBV30 and J is TRBJ2-1, with a weak D call TRBD2 (6 bases). The CDR3 runs to 13 residues. Trimming cost V 3 bases and J 2 bases, with 8 bases left between them. CDR1 GTSNPN and CDR2 SVGIG come from the germline V gene (reference sequence).

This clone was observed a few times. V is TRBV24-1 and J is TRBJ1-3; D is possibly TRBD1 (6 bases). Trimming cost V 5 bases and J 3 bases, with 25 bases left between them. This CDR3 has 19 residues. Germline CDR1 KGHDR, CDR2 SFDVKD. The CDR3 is CATSVCNREVCNVGNTIYF. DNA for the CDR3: TGTGCCACCAGTGTTTGTAACAGGGAAGTTTGTAATGTTGGAAACACCATATATTTT.

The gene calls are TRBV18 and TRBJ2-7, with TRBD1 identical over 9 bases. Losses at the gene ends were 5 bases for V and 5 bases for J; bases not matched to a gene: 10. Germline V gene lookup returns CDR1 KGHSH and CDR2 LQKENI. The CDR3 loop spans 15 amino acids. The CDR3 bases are TGTGCCAGCTCAGAACAACAGGGGGCGGTCCACGAGCAGTACTTC. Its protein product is CASSEQQGAVHEQYF.

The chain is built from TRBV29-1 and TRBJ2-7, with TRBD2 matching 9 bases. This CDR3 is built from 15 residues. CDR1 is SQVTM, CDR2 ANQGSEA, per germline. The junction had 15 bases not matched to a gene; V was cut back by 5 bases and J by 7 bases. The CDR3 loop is CSVRLGTSLRIEQYF. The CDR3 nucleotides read TGCAGCGTTCGGCTCGGGACTAGCCTCCGGATTGAGCAGTACTTC.

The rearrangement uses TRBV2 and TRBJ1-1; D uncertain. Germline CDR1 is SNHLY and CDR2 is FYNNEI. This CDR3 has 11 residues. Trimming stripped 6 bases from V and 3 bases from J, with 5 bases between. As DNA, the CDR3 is TGTGCCAGCAGGAGGGACACTGAAGCTTTCTTT. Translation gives CASRRDTEAFF.

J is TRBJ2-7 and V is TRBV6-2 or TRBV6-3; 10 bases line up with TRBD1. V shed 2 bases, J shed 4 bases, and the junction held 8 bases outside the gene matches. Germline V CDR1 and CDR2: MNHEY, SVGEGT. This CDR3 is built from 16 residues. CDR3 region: CASSYSGQGGSYEQYF. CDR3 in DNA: TGTGCCAGCAGTTACAGCGGACAGGGGGGCTCGTACGAGCAGTACTTC.

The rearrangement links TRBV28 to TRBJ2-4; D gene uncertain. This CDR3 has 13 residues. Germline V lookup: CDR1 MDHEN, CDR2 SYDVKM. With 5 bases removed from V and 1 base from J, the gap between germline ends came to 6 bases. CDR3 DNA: TGTGCCAGCAGTCACGAGGCCAAAAACATTCAGTACTTC. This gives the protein CASSHEAKNIQYF.

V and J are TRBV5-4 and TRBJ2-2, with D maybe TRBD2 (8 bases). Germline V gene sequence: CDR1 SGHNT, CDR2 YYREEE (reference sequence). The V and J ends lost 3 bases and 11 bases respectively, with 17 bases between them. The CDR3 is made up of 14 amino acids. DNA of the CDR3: TGTGCCAGCAGCTCAGGGGGGGGACTAGGAGAGCTGTTTTTT. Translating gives CASSSGGGLGELFF.

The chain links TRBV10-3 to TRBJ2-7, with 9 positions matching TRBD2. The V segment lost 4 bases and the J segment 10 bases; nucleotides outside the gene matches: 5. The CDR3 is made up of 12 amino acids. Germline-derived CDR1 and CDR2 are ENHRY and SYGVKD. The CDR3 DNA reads TGTGCCATCAGTGTTCCTAGCGGGACTCAGTACTTC. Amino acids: CAISVPSGTQYF.

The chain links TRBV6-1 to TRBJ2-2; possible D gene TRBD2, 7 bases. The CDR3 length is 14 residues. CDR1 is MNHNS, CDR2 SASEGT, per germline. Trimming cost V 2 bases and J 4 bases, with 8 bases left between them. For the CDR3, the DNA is TGTGCCAGCAGTGAAAGGGGGGGCACCGGGGAGCTGTTTTTT. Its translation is CASSERGGTGELFF.

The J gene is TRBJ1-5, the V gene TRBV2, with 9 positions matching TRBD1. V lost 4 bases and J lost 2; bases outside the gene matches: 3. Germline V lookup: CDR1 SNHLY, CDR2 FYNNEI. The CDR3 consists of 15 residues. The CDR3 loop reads CASSGTGVGNQPQHF. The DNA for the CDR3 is TGTGCCAGCAGTGGGACAGGGGTTGGCAATCAGCCCCAGCATTTT. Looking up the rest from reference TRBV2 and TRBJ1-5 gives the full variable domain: EPEVTQTPSHQVTQMGQEVILRCVPISNHLYFYWYRQILGQKVEFLVSFYNNEISEKSEIFDDQFSVERPDGSNFTLKIRSTKLEDSAMYFCASSGTGVGNQPQHFGDGTRLSIL.